This T cell receptor (beta chain) came from a study of lymphopenia after photon versus proton radiotherapy. The germline V gene encodes CDR1 WNHNN and CDR2 SYGVQD (reference sequence). CDR3 size: 14 residues. V was shortened by 4 bases and J by 8 bases, with 17 bases between the two germline ends. Assay: immunoSEQ multiplex PCR; the TCRdb copy retains only in-frame clones and omits some. The table includes about 27,000 clones, 87% detected once. As regards this clone: Its specificity is unknown.

Study findings and constraints: Relative stability marked proton patients; photon patients lost diversity and naive cells. After lymphocyte nadir, photon-treated repertoires showed oligoclonal expansion, especially CD8+ Temra.

Sequenced material: peripheral blood, taken from a patient treated with photon-based radiotherapy. The receptor was isolated from a middle-aged man with gastric cancer. V is TRBV10-1 and J is TRBJ1-2, with a tentative D call TRBD1 (6 bases). The CDR3 coding sequence is TGCGCCAGCAGTGGGACGGGGACAAAAGGAGGCTACACCTTC. As protein: CASSGTGTKGGYTF.